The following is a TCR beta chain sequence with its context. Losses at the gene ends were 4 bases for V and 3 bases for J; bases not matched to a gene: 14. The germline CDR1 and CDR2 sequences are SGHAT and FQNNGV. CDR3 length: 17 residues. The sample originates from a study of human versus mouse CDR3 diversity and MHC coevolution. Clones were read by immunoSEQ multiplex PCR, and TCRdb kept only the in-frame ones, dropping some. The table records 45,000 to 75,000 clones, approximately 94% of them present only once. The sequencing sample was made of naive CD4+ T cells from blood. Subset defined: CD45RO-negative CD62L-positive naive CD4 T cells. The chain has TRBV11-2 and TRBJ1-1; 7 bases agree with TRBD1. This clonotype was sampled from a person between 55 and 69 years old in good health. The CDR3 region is CASSYRDSPLGDTEAFF. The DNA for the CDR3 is TGTGCCAGCAGCTACCGGGACAGCCCTCTAGGGGACACTGAAGCTTTCTTT.